Listed below are T cell receptor beta chains from one sample, sequenced in a study of blood T cell repertoires in COVID-19. This table comes from immunoSEQ multiplex PCR, and its TCRdb copy is limited to in-frame clones, with some not included. This table has hundreds of thousands of clones, about nine tenths appearing once. Source material: peripheral blood. The receptors come from a man aged 60 to 69 who had recovered from COVID-19. Each CDR3 is given with its conserved first and last residue. The order of the fields is V gene, CDR3 protein.

v_call: TRBV29-1
cdr3_aa: CSVEEQGDGYTF

v_call: TRBV6-1
cdr3_aa: CASSAALASSYNEQFF

v_call: TRBV10-3
cdr3_aa: CAISEGSGRTRTSTDTQYF

v_call: TRBV18
cdr3_aa: CASSPAGGTAANSPLHF

v_call: TRBV11-3
cdr3_aa: CASSFRLAINNEQFF

v_call: TRBV15
cdr3_aa: CATSGWTGQGSSPLHF

v_call: TRBV29-1
cdr3_aa: CSFSFSETQYF

v_call: TRBV6-1
cdr3_aa: CASSEGYRREKLFF

v_call: TRBV6-2/TRBV6-3
cdr3_aa: CASSYSRVRENQPQHF

v_call: TRBV7-9
cdr3_aa: CASSYRGGNEKLFF

v_call: TRBV9
cdr3_aa: CASSVGTSQETQYF

v_call: TRBV5-4
cdr3_aa: CASSLRDSIRWETQYF

v_call: TRBV7-2
cdr3_aa: CASSLASGPLNTEAFF

v_call: TRBV10-3
cdr3_aa: CAISGSYSGSAQETQYF

v_call: TRBV6-5
cdr3_aa: CASSYGRGYTEAFF

v_call: TRBV5-4
cdr3_aa: CASSWDNYEQYF

v_call: TRBV6-6
cdr3_aa: CASSYSDRGPYNEQFF

v_call: TRBV6-5
cdr3_aa: CASTQQDSYGYTF

v_call: TRBV12-3/TRBV12-4
cdr3_aa: CASSQTGGYGYTF

v_call: TRBV2
cdr3_aa: CASLLDSRNQPQHF

v_call: TRBV5-1
cdr3_aa: CASSSGTGESPLHF

v_call: TRBV14
cdr3_aa: CASSQSLGQAYNSPLHF

v_call: TRBV30
cdr3_aa: CAWSGTGKSNQPQHF

v_call: TRBV5-1
cdr3_aa: CASSLKGRGNTGELFF

v_call: TRBV3-1/TRBV3-2
cdr3_aa: CASSQQDRGSYEQYF

v_call: TRBV4-1
cdr3_aa: CASSSQDDQPQHF

v_call: TRBV18
cdr3_aa: CASSRGVQGASQPQHF

v_call: TRBV7-2
cdr3_aa: CASSRPGQGAEGYTF

v_call: TRBV7-9
cdr3_aa: CASGLAGRPPSTDTQYF

v_call: TRBV2
cdr3_aa: CAGPLPSSNTEAFF

v_call: TRBV4-3
cdr3_aa: CASSLSFWGREGRHEQFF

v_call: TRBV30
cdr3_aa: CAWSDASSSYNEQFF

v_call: TRBV10-1
cdr3_aa: CASRRLVGELFF

v_call: TRBV19
cdr3_aa: CASSIDYRYEQYF

v_call: TRBV3-1/TRBV3-2
cdr3_aa: CASTRTGGVNSPLHF

v_call: TRBV7-2
cdr3_aa: CASSVGTPPYEQYF

v_call: TRBV7-2
cdr3_aa: CASSLRGYNQPQHF

v_call: TRBV19
cdr3_aa: CASSPGQGVDTQYF

v_call: TRBV5-6
cdr3_aa: CASSRRDSSSYEQYF

v_call: TRBV18
cdr3_aa: CASSPYRVNSGNTIYF

v_call: TRBV28
cdr3_aa: CASSTVQGRTTEAFF

v_call: TRBV7-2
cdr3_aa: CASSPGQRGTEAFF

v_call: TRBV12-5
cdr3_aa: CASGFGGYGYTF

v_call: TRBV7-3
cdr3_aa: CASSSLGTVATGELFF

v_call: TRBV28
cdr3_aa: CASRLLQGAIQPQHF

v_call: TRBV5-6
cdr3_aa: CASSPTGSTEAFF

v_call: TRBV2
cdr3_aa: CASRGTGYQPQHF

v_call: TRBV2
cdr3_aa: CASRKQVLTEAFF

v_call: TRBV7-3
cdr3_aa: CASSLTRENTEAFF

v_call: TRBV19
cdr3_aa: CASSPLPGLALYNEQFF

v_call: TRBV19
cdr3_aa: CASNAGTGANTQYF

v_call: TRBV19
cdr3_aa: CASSMIQVNGYTF

v_call: TRBV28
cdr3_aa: CASSSPPGGGSQETQYF